Shown below are 27 T cell receptor beta chains from a single sample sequenced in a study of type 1 regulatory T cells. TCRdb re-called the reads through MiXCR, storing one row per CDR3 protein. The sample records over 90,000 distinct CDR3 sequences, around a third being singletons. The sequencing input was CD4+ T cells, either the whole sample or a sorted fraction (not recorded which). These receptors all come from a human donor in good health.

This clonotype was recorded once. A read error may be the cause here, since a much bigger clone is one base away. V is TRBV20-1 and J is TRBJ2-3; the match to TRBD2 covers 10 bases. J gave up 4 bases and V 6 bases, and 7 bases lay outside the gene matches. The length of the CDR3 is 14 residues. Germline V gene data show CDR1 as DFQATT and CDR2 as SNEGSKA (reference sequence). In nucleotides, the CDR3 is TGCAGTGCAAAGCGGGAGGGGGGGGCAGATACGCAGTATTTT. Encoded protein: CSAKREGGADTQYF.

This clonotype was counted ten times or more. The CDR3 DNA reads TGCAGCGGTAGCGGGAGACCCCCCTACAATGAGCAGTTCTTC. This codes for CSGSGRPPYNEQFF. V usage is TRBV29-1 and J usage is TRBJ2-1, with 9 bases lining up with TRBD2. After removal of 7 bases from V and 2 bases from J, the junction contained 6 bases not matched to a gene. The germline CDR1 and CDR2 sequences are SQVTM and ANQGSEA. CDR3 size: 14 residues.

This clonotype showed up just a few times. The gene calls are TRBV7-2 and TRBJ2-3, with 12 bases that match TRBD1. V shed 5 bases and J 4 bases; nucleotides not matched to a gene: 10. This CDR3 is 17 amino acids long. Germline V gives CDR1 SGHTA, CDR2 FQGNSA. In nucleotides, the CDR3 is TGTGCCAGCAGCGTACAAGCCGGGACAGGGGGCTCAGATACGCAGTATTTT. Its translation is CASSVQAGTGGSDTQYF.

This clonotype has more than one count but fewer than ten. The CDR3 reads CASSRGRETQYF. CDR3 in DNA: TGTGCCAGCAGCCGCGGGAGAGAGACCCAGTACTTC. This chain uses TRBV6-5 with TRBJ2-5; 7 nucleotides line up with TRBD2. Trimming at V came to 6 bases and at J to 4 bases, leaving 2 bases not matched to a gene. This CDR3 contains 12 residues. Germline V CDR1 and CDR2: MNHEY, SVGAGI.

The chain carries TRBV12-3 or TRBV12-4 and TRBJ2-1, with 9 bases lining up with TRBD2. The V segment lost 5 bases and the J segment 6 bases; nucleotides outside the gene matches: 5. This CDR3 is 14 amino acids long. CDR3 nucleotides: TGTGCCAGCAGTAAGGCGGGAGGGGCCAATGAGCAGTTCTTC. The encoded protein is CASSKAGGANEQFF.

This clonotype was observed a few times. The rearrangement uses TRBV28 and TRBJ1-4; no definite D call. The CDR3 is 11 amino acids. CDR1 MDHEN and CDR2 SYDVKM come from the germline V gene. Trimming took 7 bases from V and 7 from J, leaving 7 bases between them. CDR3 amino acids: CASTMGEKLFF. DNA of the CDR3: TGTGCCAGCACGATGGGTGAAAAACTGTTTTTT.

The chain combines TRBV5-1 with TRBJ1-1; D is unclear. The CDR3 has 15 amino acids. The V end was cut by 0 bases, the J end by 1 base, with 10 bases between. The V gene's germline CDR1 is SGHRS and CDR2 YFSETQ. This chain's CDR3 is CASSLEGRGNTEAFF. CDR3 nucleotides: TGCGCCAGCAGCTTGGAAGGCAGAGGGAACACTGAAGCTTTCTTT.

Regarding this clonotype: Sequence at one end of the junction differs from germline and may be a read error. The CDR3 reads CASKPPGTGGYGQYF. In DNA form, the CDR3 reads TGCGCCAGCAAGCCCCCAGGGACAGGGGGCTACGGGCAGTACTTC. The chain combines TRBV5-1 with TRBJ2-7; TRBD1 aligns across 12 bases. Germline V CDR1 and CDR2: SGHRS, YFSETQ. This CDR3 region has 15 residues.

This clonotype was seen more than once but under ten times. The chain carries TRBV12-3 or TRBV12-4 and TRBJ2-1; 9 positions match TRBD2. Unmatched junction bases numbered 10, after V lost 6 bases and J lost 7 bases. The CDR3 is 15 residues long. CDR3 region: CASSSPGGRVNEQFF. CDR3 DNA sequence: TGTGCCAGCAGCTCCCCAGGCGGGAGGGTAAATGAGCAGTTCTTC.

The chain combines TRBV15 with TRBJ2-3; D unclear. The CDR3 loop spans 12 amino acids. CDR1 LNHNV and CDR2 YYDKDF come from the germline V gene (reference sequence). The V end lost 0 bases, the J end lost 6 bases, and 4 bases lay between the germline ends. CDR3 DNA sequence: TGTGCCACCAGCAGAGACTCGGATACGCAGTATTTT. It is translated as CATSRDSDTQYF.

This clonotype was detected a few times. V is TRBV4-2 and J is TRBJ2-5, with D possibly TRBD2 on 6 matching bases. The CDR3 spans 15 residues. Germline V gene sequence: CDR1 LGHNA, CDR2 YNFKEQ. Deletions cut 1 base from V and 1 base from J, with 10 bases between. Here the CDR3 reads CASSQARTTQETQYF. The DNA for the CDR3 is TGTGCCAGCAGCCAAGCCCGGACTACCCAAGAGACCCAGTACTTC.

The genes are TRBV29-1 and TRBJ2-1; TRBD1 agrees at 7 bases. The CDR3 covers 12 residues. V shed 8 bases and J 6 bases; nucleotides not matched to a gene: 7. Per germline, CDR1 SQVTM and CDR2 ANQGSEA. The CDR3 DNA sequence: TGCAGCCCCCGGGACAGAAGCAATGAGCAGTTCTTC. As protein: CSPRDRSNEQFF.

This clonotype was counted a few times. The chain links TRBV4-1 to TRBJ2-7, with 11 bases identical to TRBD1. This CDR3 comprises 15 residues. CDR1 is MGHRA, CDR2 YSYEKL, per germline. V lost 2 bases to trimming and J lost 5 bases; unmatched junction nucleotides: 5. CDR3 region: CASSQTGQGGHEQYF. The CDR3 DNA reads as TGCGCCAGCAGCCAAACGGGACAGGGGGGACACGAGCAGTACTTC.

This clonotype was counted only a few times. The V gene is TRBV11-2, the J gene TRBJ2-3; D might be TRBD1 (6 bases). CDR3 length equals 16 residues. Deletions cut 7 bases from V and 3 bases from J, with 20 bases between. Germline-derived CDR1 and CDR2 are SGHAT and FQNNGV. The CDR3 sequence is CASTFTGTLPTDTQYF. The CDR3 bases are TGTGCCAGCACCTTCACAGGGACACTTCCAACAGATACGCAGTATTTT.

This clonotype was observed a few times. The chain joins TRBV6-5 to TRBJ2-7; 7 bases map to TRBD1. Germline V gene lookup returns CDR1 MNHEY and CDR2 SVGAGI. Trimming removed 4 bases from V and 3 bases from J; junction bases left unmatched: 6. The CDR3 runs 14 residues. CDR3 sequence (DNA): TGTGCCAGCAGTTCGGGACAGCTCCTCTACGAGCAGTACTTC. Its translation is CASSSGQLLYEQYF.

The chain is built from TRBV20-1 and TRBJ2-5; possibly TRBD2 for D (6 bases). Trimming took 5 bases from V and 0 from J, leaving 13 bases between them. Looked up from germline, CDR1 is DFQATT and CDR2 is SNEGSKA (reference sequence). The CDR3 loop spans 14 amino acids. The CDR3 reads CSAPAGWYQETQYF. The DNA for the CDR3 is TGCAGTGCTCCCGCGGGGTGGTACCAAGAGACCCAGTACTTC.

V gene TRBV5-1 combines with J gene TRBJ1-6; the D gene is possibly TRBD1 (6 bases). Germline assignment: CDR1 SGHRS and CDR2 YFSETQ. V lost 0 bases to trimming and J lost 7 bases, with 11 bases between them. CDR3 length equals 15 residues. CDR3 amino acids: CASSLAGAQNSPLHF. Here the CDR3 DNA reads TGCGCCAGCAGCTTGGCAGGGGCGCAGAATTCACCCCTCCACTTT. The full variable domain, completed using reference TRBV5-1 and TRBJ1-6, is KAGVTQTPRYLIKTRGQQVTLSCSPISGHRSVSWYQQTPGQGLQFLFEYFSETQRNKGNFPGRFSGRQFSNSRSEMNVSTLELGDSALYLCASSLAGAQNSPLHFGNGTRLTVT.

This clonotype showed up just a few times. V usage is TRBV7-2 and J usage is TRBJ2-7, with 10 bases lining up with TRBD2. The germline V gene encodes CDR1 SGHTA and CDR2 FQGNSA. The CDR3 is made up of 15 amino acids. The V and J ends lost 2 bases and 2 bases, in that order; junction bases with no gene match: 3. In DNA form, the CDR3 reads TGTGCCAGCAGCTTACCACTAGCGGGGCCCTACGAGCAGTACTTC. This codes for CASSLPLAGPYEQYF.

In its sample, this clonotype was seen many times. The chain links TRBV7-2 to TRBJ2-6; D uncertain. This CDR3 has 15 amino acids. The V and J ends lost 5 bases and 0 bases respectively, with 8 bases between them. Germline V gene lookup returns CDR1 SGHTA and CDR2 FQGNSA. The DNA for the CDR3 is TGTGCCAGCAGCCACCCCCTCTCTGGGGCCAACGTCCTGACTTTC. Its translation: CASSHPLSGANVLTF. The variable domain in full, completed from reference TRBV7-2 and TRBJ2-6, reads GAGVSQSPSNKVTEKGKDVELRCDPISGHTALYWYRQSLGQGLEFLIYFQGNSAPDKSGLPSDRFSAERTGGSVSTLTIQRTQQEDSAVYLCASSHPLSGANVLTFGAGSRLTVL.

V and J are TRBV10-3 and TRBJ2-1, with 10 bases aligning to TRBD1. CDR3 length equals 16 residues. Germline CDR1 is ENHRY and CDR2 is SYGVKD. The ends lost 2 bases at V and 5 bases at J; junction bases unmatched: 6. CDR3 DNA: TGTGCCATCAGTGAGACAGACAGGGGGCTTGACAATGAGCAGTTCTTC. It is translated as CAISETDRGLDNEQFF.

This clonotype was counted a few times. This chain joins TRBV13 and TRBJ2-3; D remains ambiguous. The V end was cut by 3 bases, the J end by 0 bases, with 13 bases between. The V gene's germline CDR1 is PRHDT and CDR2 FYEKMQ (reference sequence). The CDR3 contains 16 residues. CDR3 sequence: CASSFPGGASTDTQYF. In DNA form, the CDR3 reads TGTGCCAGCAGCTTCCCTGGCGGAGCTAGCACAGATACGCAGTATTTT.

The genes are TRBV6-1 and TRBJ1-2, with D perhaps TRBD1 (6 bases). The CDR3 loop spans 14 amino acids. V gave up 8 bases and J gave up 4 bases, with 17 bases separating them. Germline V gene sequence: CDR1 MNHNS, CDR2 SASEGT. CDR3 sequence (DNA): TGTGCCAGCGGACCTTCGGGGGGCAGCTATGGCTACACCTTC. It encodes CASGPSGGSYGYTF.

This clonotype was recorded a few times. The rearrangement links TRBV3-1 to TRBJ2-1; D unresolved. Per the germline V gene, CDR1 is LGHDT and CDR2 is YNNKEL (reference sequence). The CDR3 runs to 17 residues. The germline V and J ends were trimmed by 4 bases and 0 bases, with 16 bases remaining between them. The CDR3 sequence: CASSPRRSTSSYNEQFF. For the CDR3, the DNA is TGTGCCAGCAGCCCTAGACGGTCCACGAGCTCCTACAATGAGCAGTTCTTC.

J is TRBJ2-4 and V is TRBV5-5; D could derive from TRBD1 or TRBD2 (5 bases each). Germline V gene sequence: CDR1 SGHKS, CDR2 YYEKEE (reference sequence). This CDR3 has 15 amino acids. Trimming took off 5 bases at V and 8 bases at J, with 20 bases between the two ends. The CDR3 reads CASRGRSGVGDIQYF. The CDR3 nucleotides read TGTGCCAGCAGGGGACGAAGTGGGGTAGGGGACATTCAGTACTTC.

A word on this clonotype: A much larger clone is a single base away; this may be a read error. The gene calls are TRBV7-2 and TRBJ2-7, with D possibly matching TRBD1 (5 bases). Trimming removed 6 bases at V and 7 bases at J, with 22 bases between. This CDR3 comprises 15 residues. CDR1 and CDR2 (germline): SGHTA, FQGNSA. This chain's CDR3 is CASRRSGHRGWEQYF. CDR3 DNA sequence: TGTGCCAGCAGGCGATCAGGACATAGGGGCTGGGAGCAGTACTTC.

The CDR3 sequence: CASSSNTGGGETQYF. CDR3 DNA: TGTGCCAGCAGCTCCAACACGGGAGGAGGAGAGACCCAGTACTTC. The chain couples TRBV11-2 to TRBJ2-5, with 7 bases aligning to TRBD2. Trimming cost V 4 bases and J 4 bases; bases outside gene matches: 9. This CDR3 comprises 15 residues. Germline V gives CDR1 SGHAT, CDR2 FQNNGV.

This clonotype was detected many times. CDR3 nucleotide sequence: TGTGCCACCCAGTCGGGACTAGCCACCGGGGAGCTGTTTTTT. Protein: CATQSGLATGELFF. This chain uses TRBV28 with TRBJ2-2, with 9 bases lining up with TRBD2. After removal of 10 bases from V and 4 bases from J, the junction contained 7 bases not matched to a gene. The CDR3 is 14 amino acids. The germline V gene encodes CDR1 MDHEN and CDR2 SYDVKM. The complete variable domain, with remaining parts taken from reference TRBV28 and TRBJ2-2, reads DVKVTQSSRYLVKRTGEKVFLECVQDMDHENMFWYRQDPGLGLRLIYFSYDVKMKEKGDIPEGYSVSREKKERFSLILESASTNQTSMYLCATQSGLATGELFFGEGSRLTVL.